Listed below are T cell receptor beta chains from one sample, sequenced in a study of shared clonotypes between healthy human individuals. Using immunoSEQ multiplex PCR, the repertoire was profiled, and TCRdb retains in-frame clones only, with some absent. The table has 2 million to 2.5 million clones, roughly 91% seen once; the top ten hold 1.5% to 2%. Sample: naive CD8+ T cells from PBMCs. Every receptor here comes from a young man in good health. Some clones in this sample may be carry-over from other donors' samples. CDR3s include the opening cysteine and the closing phenylalanine or tryptophan. The order of the fields is V gene, D gene, J gene, CDR3 length, CDR3 protein. D genes are given only for firm matches.

v_call: TRBV13
d_call: NA
j_call: TRBJ2-7
cdr3_length: 16
cdr3_aa: CASSFQGGESSYEQYF

v_call: TRBV9
d_call: NA
j_call: TRBJ1-2
cdr3_length: 15
cdr3_aa: CASSVSREGVYGYTF

v_call: TRBV30
d_call: TRBD1
j_call: TRBJ1-1
cdr3_length: 13
cdr3_aa: CAWSIGQGSEAFF

v_call: TRBV28
d_call: NA
j_call: TRBJ2-1
cdr3_length: 15
cdr3_aa: CASTQTGSSYNEQFF

v_call: TRBV29-1
d_call: TRBD2
j_call: TRBJ2-7
cdr3_length: 13
cdr3_aa: CSVAAGGPYEQYF

v_call: TRBV5-5
d_call: NA
j_call: TRBJ1-1
cdr3_length: 13
cdr3_aa: CASSFAGDTEAFF

v_call: TRBV28
d_call: NA
j_call: TRBJ1-1
cdr3_length: 13
cdr3_aa: CASSLRPNTEAFF

v_call: TRBV15
d_call: TRBD1
j_call: TRBJ2-5
cdr3_length: 15
cdr3_aa: CATGLGRGRGKTQYF

v_call: TRBV30
d_call: TRBD2
j_call: NA
cdr3_length: 14
cdr3_aa: CAWSALAGAYEQYF

v_call: TRBV28
d_call: TRBD2
j_call: TRBJ2-5
cdr3_length: 21
cdr3_aa: CASTSGGGLAGGLGRRETQYF

v_call: TRBV23-1
d_call: NA
j_call: TRBJ2-7
cdr3_length: 8
cdr3_aa: CPSRVQYF